This T cell receptor beta chain is drawn from a study of beta chain features in type 1 diabetes. Background on the study: In all, some 110 million sorted cells from all samples were analyzed. Study observations and caveats: TCRB CDR3s were moderately but significantly shorter in Type 1 diabetes patients in all four CD4+ subsets.

Concerning this clone: Its antigen remains unknown.

Of the isolated RNA, all was reverse transcribed, and so the sequenced material was expressed TCRB transcripts. Here immunoSEQ multiplex PCR was the method, and the copy in TCRdb shows in-frame clones only, minus some. The data show some 410,000 clones, about an eighth seen once. Germline CDR1 LNHNV, CDR2 YYDKDF (reference sequence). The CDR3 length is 17 residues. Trimming shortened V by 0 bases and J by 5 bases, and 17 bases separated the two germline ends. The chain recombines TRBV15 with TRBJ1-5; D is uncertain. This TCR came from a woman aged 18-29 years in good health. Sequencing was done on a sample of naive CD4+ T cells from blood. This CDR3 is CATSRDSIWLGDQPQHF. CDR3 coding DNA: TGTGCCACCAGCAGAGATTCTATCTGGTTGGGTGATCAGCCCCAGCATTTT.